The 25 T cell receptor beta chains listed next were all sequenced from one sample in a study of blood T cells in healthy people across ages. A J-beta primer mix and a sample-barcoded 5' primer were used in a second PCR of about 7 to 12 cycles. Each CDR3 protein is one row after TCRdb ran MiXCR on the 5' RACE reads. The repertoire holds some 640,000 distinct CDR3 sequences, 45% to 50% seen once, with roughly 30% in the top ten. The source material was blood. The receptor set was obtained from a woman aged 55-75 years in good health.

The chain combines TRBV27 with TRBJ2-5, with a weak D call TRBD1 (6 bases). Germline values: CDR1 MNHEY, CDR2 SMNVEV (reference sequence). V shed 8 bases and J shed 2 bases, with 12 bases lying between them. The CDR3 extends over 13 amino acids. The CDR3 is CASSIRGQETQYF. CDR3 coding DNA: TGTGCCAGCTCGATAAGGGGGCAAGAGACCCAGTACTTC.

A few counts support this clonotype. In nucleotides, the CDR3 is TGTGCCAGCAGCTTAACCGCTACCACGAGCTCCTACGAGCAGTACTTC. Amino acid sequence: CASSLTATTSSYEQYF. This sequence joins TRBV7-3 and TRBJ2-7; D ambiguous. Germline CDR1 SGHTA, CDR2 FQGTGA. The CDR3 spans 16 residues. Trimming left V 0 bases short and J 0 bases short, with 12 bases between.

As regards this clonotype: The junction departs from germline at one end; a sequencing error may be responsible. Here the CDR3 reads CACSLGLPPDTQYF. The CDR3 DNA reads TGTGCCTGCAGCTTAGGCCTCCCCCCAGATACGCAGTATTTT. The chain couples TRBV7-9 to TRBJ2-3; D is uncertain. CDR1 is SEHNR and CDR2 is FQNEAQ in the germline V gene (reference sequence). The CDR3 loop spans 14 amino acids.

In this sample, this clonotype turned up a few times. The chain links TRBV7-2 to TRBJ2-3, with D unresolved. This CDR3 spans 13 amino acids. V was shortened by 5 bases and J by 6 bases, with 12 bases between the two germline ends. In germline, CDR1 is SGHTA, CDR2 FQGNSA. The CDR3 sequence is CASSASPWDTQYF. In DNA, the CDR3 is TGTGCCAGCAGCGCCAGTCCTTGGGATACGCAGTATTTT.

This clonotype is a singleton in its sample. Germline and junction disagree at one end, which may indicate a read error. The gene calls are TRBV20-1 and TRBJ2-1; TRBD2 might be the D (6 bases). The CDR3 loop spans 15 amino acids. Germline CDR1 is DFQATT and CDR2 is SNEGSKA (reference sequence). The CDR3 sequence: CSASSLAGRYNERFF. CDR3 DNA sequence: TGCAGTGCTAGCTCTCTGGCGGGGCGATACAATGAGCGGTTCTTC.

The CDR3 sequence: CASSTRTSGVYEQYF. The CDR3 DNA is TGTGCCAGCAGCACCCGGACTAGCGGGGTGTACGAGCAGTACTTC. The chain links TRBV28 to TRBJ2-7, with 12 bases identical to TRBD2. From germline, CDR1 is MDHEN and CDR2 SYDVKM. The trim removed 6 bases at V and 4 bases at J, leaving 7 bases unmatched. This CDR3 has 15 amino acids.

V gene TRBV11-1 combines with J gene TRBJ2-5; no definite D call. The ends were cut back, 0 bases at V and 4 bases at J, with 12 bases in the middle. Germline V gene lookup returns CDR1 SGHAT and CDR2 FQDESV (reference sequence). The CDR3 is made up of 15 amino acids. The CDR3 DNA follows: TGTGCCAGCAGCTTAGCGAACCAGGATCGAGAGACCCAGTACTTC. Translating it yields CASSLANQDRETQYF.

V usage is TRBV24-1 and J usage is TRBJ2-7, with TRBD1 as a possible D gene (6 bases). V was clipped by 5 bases and J by 7 bases, with 20 bases between them. The CDR3 is 15 amino acids. Germline assignment: CDR1 KGHDR and CDR2 SFDVKD. CDR3 coding DNA: TGTGCCACCAGTGTTCCGGGACAAGGGAACAATGAGCAGTACTTC. Translated, it gives CATSVPGQGNNEQYF.

The chain recombines TRBV2 with TRBJ1-2; 9 nucleotides line up with TRBD1. Germline CDR1 SNHLY, CDR2 FYNNEI. With V trimmed by 8 bases and J by 4 bases, 5 bases remained unmatched. The CDR3 extends over 13 amino acids. The CDR3 region is CASWTGEGYGYTF. In DNA form, the CDR3 reads TGTGCCAGCTGGACAGGGGAGGGCTATGGCTACACCTTC.

This sequence joins TRBV11-2 and TRBJ2-1; 7 bases fit TRBD2. Trimming at V came to 4 bases and at J to 6 bases, leaving 3 bases not matched to a gene. CDR1 is SGHAT, CDR2 FQNNGV, per germline. CDR3 size: 13 residues. The CDR3, as DNA: TGTGCCAGCAGCTCACTAGCGCGCAATGAGCAGTTCTTC. Protein product: CASSSLARNEQFF.

This clonotype occurred a few times. V is TRBV24-1 and J is TRBJ2-1, with 7 nucleotides matching TRBD2. V gave up 5 bases and J gave up 6 bases; unmatched junction bases: 12. This CDR3 contains 16 residues. The germline gives CDR1 KGHDR, CDR2 SFDVKD. Here the CDR3 reads CATSAPTGTTLNEQFF. The CDR3, as DNA: TGTGCCACCAGTGCCCCGACCGGGACTACCCTCAATGAGCAGTTCTTC.

The chain recombines TRBV20-1 with TRBJ2-1; a possible D gene is TRBD2 (5 bases). CDR3 length: 12 residues. V gave up 6 bases and J gave up 5 bases, with 11 bases separating them. The germline gives CDR1 DFQATT, CDR2 SNEGSKA (reference sequence). The CDR3 protein is CSAIGDHNEQFF. The DNA of the CDR3 is TGCAGTGCAATCGGGGATCACAATGAGCAGTTCTTC.

This chain links TRBV28 with TRBJ2-2; D uncertain. V was shortened by 5 bases and J by 3 bases, with 7 bases between the two germline ends. This CDR3 region has 13 residues. CDR1 and CDR2 from the germline V gene are MDHEN and SYDVKM. The CDR3 here is CASSRQDTGELFF. CDR3 coding DNA: TGTGCCAGCAGTCGCCAGGACACCGGGGAGCTGTTTTTT.

The chain employs TRBV20-1 and TRBJ1-2, with unresolved D. Germline values: CDR1 DFQATT, CDR2 SNEGSKA (reference sequence). The V end was cut by 2 bases, the J end by 3 bases, with 7 bases between. The CDR3 is 12 amino acids. CDR3 region: CSARIGDYGYTF. The DNA for the CDR3 is TGCAGTGCTAGAATAGGAGACTATGGCTACACCTTC.

Many counts were recorded for this clonotype. This rearrangement joins TRBV10-3 to TRBJ2-1; 9 nucleotides line up with TRBD2. V trimming: 7 bases; J trimming: 0 bases; junction bases outside the gene matches: 10. The V gene's germline CDR1 is ENHRY and CDR2 SYGVKD. The CDR3 runs 17 residues. This CDR3 is CAIKAAGGPSSYNEQFF. The CDR3 region has the DNA TGTGCCATCAAGGCAGCGGGAGGACCAAGCTCCTACAATGAGCAGTTCTTC.

In its sample, this clonotype was seen many times. The chain is built from TRBV4-1 and TRBJ2-7; D not resolved. Germline assignment: CDR1 MGHRA and CDR2 YSYEKL. The CDR3 extends over 14 amino acids. Deletions cut 3 bases from V and 0 bases from J, with 9 bases between. The CDR3, as DNA: TGCGCCAGCAGCCATGACCGGCGCTCCTACGAGCAGTACTTC. Residues: CASSHDRRSYEQYF.

This clonotype was seen only once. This rearrangement joins TRBV6-2 or TRBV6-3 to TRBJ2-5, with TRBD1 as a possible D gene (5 bases). Germline V gene data show CDR1 as MNHEY and CDR2 as SVGEGT. V shed 2 bases and J shed 0 bases, with 7 bases lying between them. This CDR3 has 14 amino acids. DNA for the CDR3: TGTGCCAGCAGTTACGACAGCTACCAAGAGACCCAGTACTTC. Protein: CASSYDSYQETQYF.

This clonotype was seen once. The gene calls are TRBV20-1 and TRBJ1-6, with TRBD1 identical over 8 bases. Trimming took 0 bases from V and 11 from J; bases not matched to a gene: 12. Germline values: CDR1 DFQATT, CDR2 SNEGSKA (reference sequence). CDR3 size: 16 residues. CDR3 sequence reads: CSAREGVRTGFAPLHF. The DNA of the CDR3 is TGCAGTGCTAGAGAGGGGGTGAGGACAGGGTTCGCACCCCTCCACTTT.

The rearrangement uses TRBV7-2 and TRBJ2-7; 8 bases map to TRBD2. Per the germline V gene, CDR1 is SGHTA and CDR2 is FQGNSA. V shed 1 base and J 3 bases; nucleotides not matched to a gene: 8. The CDR3 length is 16 residues. The CDR3 reads CASSLEVVSGNYEQYF. The CDR3 DNA is TGTGCCAGCAGCTTAGAGGTCGTTAGCGGGAACTACGAGCAGTACTTC. Based on the CDR3 plus reference TRBV7-2 and TRBJ2-7, the full variable domain is GAGVSQSPSNKVTEKGKDVELRCDPISGHTALYWYRQSLGQGLEFLIYFQGNSAPDKSGLPSDRFSAERTGGSVSTLTIQRTQQEDSAVYLCASSLEVVSGNYEQYFGPGTRLTVT.

The chain joins TRBV20-1 to TRBJ2-7, with D possibly matching TRBD2 (7 bases). Germline lookup yields CDR1 DFQATT and CDR2 SNEGSKA (reference sequence). Between the trimmed V and J ends, which lost 5 bases and 2 bases, there was a span of 16 bases. The CDR3 covers 14 residues. DNA of the CDR3: TGCAGTGCTGGACCCAGCGGGACAACCTACGAGCAGTACTTC. It encodes CSAGPSGTTYEQYF.

This chain connects TRBV6-2 or TRBV6-3 to TRBJ2-3, with 7 bases lining up with TRBD2. Losses at the gene ends were 8 bases for V and 9 bases for J; bases not matched to a gene: 11. This CDR3 has 13 amino acids. CDR1 is MNHEY, CDR2 SVGEGT, per germline. The CDR3 spells CASENSGGGTQYF. The CDR3 nucleotides read TGTGCCAGCGAGAATAGTGGGGGAGGGACGCAGTATTTT.

A word on this clonotype: This sequence may be a read error, since a much larger clone differs from it by one base. This chain connects TRBV5-6 to TRBJ2-1; a possible D gene is TRBD1 (6 bases). The V gene's germline CDR1 is SGHDT and CDR2 YYEEEE. V lost 3 bases, J lost 13 bases, and 14 bases lay in between. There are 12 residues in the CDR3. CDR3 in amino acids: CASSYPTGTQFF. CDR3 nucleotide sequence: TGTGCCAGCAGCTACCCGACAGGCACCCAGTTCTTC.

The chain uses TRBV18 and TRBJ2-5, with 12 bases fitting TRBD2. The CDR3 consists of 15 residues. CDR1 and CDR2 from the germline V gene are KGHSH and LQKENI. The junction had 13 bases not matched to a gene; V was cut back by 6 bases and J by 11 bases. CDR3 nucleotide sequence: TGTGCCAGCTCCCTAGGACTAGCGGGATTGGATGAGCAGTACTTC. Protein sequence: CASSLGLAGLDEQYF.

This clonotype has only a few counts. The rearrangement links TRBV20-1 to TRBJ2-1; 9 bases line up with TRBD1. V lost 1 base and J lost 9; bases outside the gene matches: 7. Per the germline V gene, CDR1 is DFQATT and CDR2 is SNEGSKA (reference sequence). This CDR3 spans 14 amino acids. In DNA form, the CDR3 reads TGCAGTGCTAGAGGAGGGACAGGGCTTCGTGAGCAGTTCTTC. Translated: CSARGGTGLREQFF.

V usage is TRBV20-1 and J usage is TRBJ2-1, with D possibly matching TRBD1 (5 bases). With 2 bases removed from V and 3 bases from J, the gap between germline ends came to 14 bases. Germline V gene data show CDR1 as DFQATT and CDR2 as SNEGSKA (reference sequence). CDR3 length: 15 residues. CDR3 protein: CSARFAQVHYNEQFF. The DNA for the CDR3 is TGCAGTGCTAGATTCGCACAGGTCCACTACAATGAGCAGTTCTTC.